A single T cell receptor (beta chain) is shown here with its context. The junction and the germline gene differ at one end; a read error may be behind it. The CDR3 runs to 12 residues. The V gene's germline CDR1 is SGDLS and CDR2 YYNGEE. Selected positively for CCR7 and CD45RO-negative, naive CD8 cells excluded terminally differentiated effector memory CD45RA+ cells. Original handling: Because ImmunoSEQ provided only junction sequences with no quality scores, the filtering differed. Sequencing used immunoSEQ multiplex PCR; TCRdb keeps in-frame clones, though not all of them. V, J and clone size are those of that table, while D and trimming were read from the DNA. Of around 2,100,000 clones listed, roughly 95% are singletons. These data originate in a study of shared clonotypes between healthy human individuals.

This clonotype was obtained from a man younger than 35 in good health. The V gene is TRBV9, the J gene TRBJ2-7, with 8 bases fitting TRBD2. Sequenced material: naive CD8+ T cells sorted from blood. CDR3 amino acids: CANSVSSGSLYF. The DNA for the CDR3 is TGTGCCAACAGCGTATCCAGCGGGAGCTTATACTTC.